This T cell receptor beta chain emerged from a study of response to subunit inactivated influenza vaccine. This clonotype was picked up many times. The antigen remains unidentified. In TCRdb, the RT-PCR reads were re-called with MiXCR into one record per CDR3 protein. The table shows about 160,000 distinct CDR3 sequences, with under 13% occurring only once. The V end was cut by 7 bases, the J end by 1 base, with 14 bases between. Per the germline V gene, CDR1 is SGHRS and CDR2 is YFSETQ. CDR3 length: 14 residues. General study findings and limits: With each seasonal influenza vaccination, the authors suggested, few new T cells are recruited.

This TCR was recovered from a man in his fifties or sixties who received an inactivated influenza vaccine. This material consisted of non-naive T cells sorted from PBMCs, taken more than 35 days after vaccination. V gene TRBV5-1 combines with J gene TRBJ1-1, with D possibly being TRBD1 (5 bases). Here the CDR3 reads CASSPGGGNTEAFF. CDR3 bases: TGCGCCAGCTCCCCGGGGGGGGGGAACACTGAAGCTTTCTTT.